This T cell receptor (beta chain) is from a study of blood T cell repertoires in COVID-19. Study context: From the United States, Italy and Spain came samples of acute and convalescent COVID-19. The cDNA or gDNA used as material had been derived from T cells, B-cell-depleted T cells, or PBMCs.

This CDR3 region has 12 residues. Trimming pared 2 bases from V and 3 bases from J, leaving 6 bases between. Germline assignment: CDR1 SGHRS and CDR2 YFSETQ. Original methodology: Using reference gene primer amplification, nucleated cell counts were estimated. Only in-frame clones appear in the TCRdb table, and some are missing; sequencing was by immunoSEQ multiplex PCR. V and J calls and clone size follow that table, whereas D and trimming were derived from the DNA. The sample lists under 150,000 clones, 85% to 90% occurring once. This clonotype was sampled from a woman aged 40 to 50 with acute or convalescent COVID-19. Sample: peripheral blood. The V call is TRBV5-1, the J call TRBJ2-7, with TRBD2 as a possible D gene (5 bases). Here the CDR3 reads CASSLEGYEQYF. CDR3 nucleotide sequence: TGCGCCAGCAGCTTAGAGGGCTACGAGCAGTACTTC.